This TCR beta chain emerged from a study of blood T cell repertoires in COVID-19. In the study overall: The United States, Italy and Spain provided the acute and convalescent COVID-19 samples. From T cells, B-cell-depleted T cells, or PBMCs came the material, which was cDNA or gDNA.

Methods used by the authors: The authors estimated nucleated cell counts from reference gene primer amplification. The method was immunoSEQ multiplex PCR; TCRdb's version includes in-frame clones alone and lacks a portion of them. Clonal size and the V and J genes are those of that table, whereas D and trimming came from the DNA. The table has approximately 60,000 clones, about nine tenths seen once. The CDR3 is made up of 18 amino acids. The V and J ends lost 2 bases and 6 bases respectively, with 25 bases between them. From germline, CDR1 is MNHEY and CDR2 SVGEGT. The chain uses TRBV6-2 or TRBV6-3 and TRBJ1-2; D might be TRBD1 (5 bases). The TCR was taken from a man aged 45-60 years with active COVID-19. The sequencing sample was made of peripheral blood. CDR3 nucleotides: TGTGCCAGCAGTTACAGTTCGGCAGGGTCGATCATCCCTAATGGCTACACCTTC. It translates to CASSYSSAGSIIPNGYTF.